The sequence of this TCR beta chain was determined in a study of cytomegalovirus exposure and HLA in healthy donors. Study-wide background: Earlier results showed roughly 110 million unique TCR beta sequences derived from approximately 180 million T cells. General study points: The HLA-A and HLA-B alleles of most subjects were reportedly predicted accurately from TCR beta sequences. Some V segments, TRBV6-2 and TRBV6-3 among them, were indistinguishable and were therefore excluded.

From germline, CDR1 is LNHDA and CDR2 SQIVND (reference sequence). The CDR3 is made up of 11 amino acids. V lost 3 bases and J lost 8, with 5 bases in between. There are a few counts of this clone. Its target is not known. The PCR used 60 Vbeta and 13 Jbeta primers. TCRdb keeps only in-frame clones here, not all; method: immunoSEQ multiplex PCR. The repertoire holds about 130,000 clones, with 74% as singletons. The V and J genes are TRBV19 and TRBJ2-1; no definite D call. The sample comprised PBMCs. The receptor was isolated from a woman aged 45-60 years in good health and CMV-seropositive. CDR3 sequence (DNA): TGTGCCAGTAGTATTGAGGATGAGCAGTTCTTC. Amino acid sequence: CASSIEDEQFF.